Listed here are 22 T cell receptor beta chains from one sample, sequenced in a study of T cells in Graves' hyperthyroidism and ophthalmopathy (dated by TCRdb to the late 2010s). Preparation of the library involved multiplex PCR. The sequencer was an Illumina HiSeq 2000. TCR beta CDR3 regions were amplified from RNA transcripts. The first round of RT-PCR for the TCR CDR3 was performed with the HTBI primer set and the Qiagen OneStep RT-PCR kit. Starting from the raw public reads, TCRdb applied fastp trimming at Q25, assembled clones with MiXCR and retained in-frame beta chains. Rows matching on CDR3 protein sequence are summarized as one entry with the most common DNA and genes. This sample gives hundreds of thousands of distinct CDR3 sequences in total; less than 15% of them show up just once. Approximately 10% of the sample belongs to the ten largest clones. Sequenced material: blood. Receptors were obtained from a woman aged 18-29 years with Graves' hyperthyroidism.

This clonotype occurred many times. The chain combines TRBV6-1 with TRBJ1-6, with TRBD1 matching over 7 bases. The V segment lost 6 bases and the J segment 7 bases; nucleotides outside the gene matches: 9. Germline loops: CDR1 MNHNS, CDR2 SASEGT. This CDR3 has 15 residues. In nucleotides, the CDR3 is TGTGCCAGCAGCTGGGTCCAGGGGGGGAATTCACCCCTCCACTTT. It is translated as CASSWVQGGNSPLHF.

With regard to this clonotype: A much larger clone differs by one base, so this may be a read error. Likely a read error: the CDR3 ends without its conserved phenylalanine or tryptophan. The chain is built from TRBV29-1 and TRBJ1-1, with D maybe TRBD1 (5 bases). Trimming pared 5 bases from V and 0 bases from J, leaving 13 bases between. The CDR3 consists of 14 residues. CDR1 SQVTM and CDR2 ANQGSEA come from the germline V gene. The CDR3 sequence is CSVTRRGLNTEAFL. Here the CDR3 DNA reads TGCAGCGTTACCCGAAGGGGATTGAACACTGAAGCTTTCCTT.

The chain uses TRBV19 and TRBJ2-1; D unresolved. V shed 3 bases and J shed 7 bases, with 7 bases lying between them. Looked up from germline, CDR1 is LNHDA and CDR2 is SQIVND (reference sequence). The CDR3 has 12 residues. As DNA, the CDR3 is TGTGCCAGTAGTATCGGGCTAAATGAGCAGTTCTTC. It is translated as CASSIGLNEQFF.

This clonotype was seen more than once but under ten times. The chain has TRBV5-1 and TRBJ1-2; possibly TRBD1 for D (6 bases). The ends were cut back, 4 bases at V and 4 bases at J, with 23 bases in the middle. The germline gives CDR1 SGHRS, CDR2 YFSETQ. CDR3 length: 17 residues. The CDR3 region is CASSLGQPIWALYGYTF. As DNA, the CDR3 is TGCGCCAGCAGCCTCGGACAGCCTATTTGGGCCCTCTATGGCTACACCTTC.

This sequence joins TRBV4-3 and TRBJ1-4; TRBD1 matches 7 bases. CDR3 length equals 17 residues. The germline gives CDR1 LGHNA, CDR2 YSLEER. V lost 4 bases, J lost 5 bases, and 13 bases stayed unmatched. Written as DNA, the CDR3 is TGCGCCAGCAGCCCCACAGGGGAGGGATTAGAGAATGAAAAACTGTTTTTT. Translation gives CASSPTGEGLENEKLFF.

A few counts support this clonotype. The J gene is TRBJ2-1, the V gene TRBV6-1; TRBD2 agrees at 7 bases. The CDR3 totals 19 residues. V lost 7 bases and J lost 0; bases outside the gene matches: 18. The germline V gene has CDR1 MNHNS and CDR2 SASEGT. CDR3 protein: CASTRGSGKGQSSYNEQFF. CDR3 nucleotides: TGTGCCAGCACCCGCGGCAGCGGGAAGGGGCAGAGCTCCTACAATGAGCAGTTCTTC.

This chain joins TRBV7-9 and TRBJ1-2; no clear D. Germline V gene data show CDR1 as SEHNR and CDR2 as FQNEAQ (reference sequence). The CDR3 extends over 13 amino acids. Between the trimmed V and J ends, which lost 3 bases and 5 bases, there was a span of 10 bases. The CDR3 sequence: CASSFHGEYGYTF. In nucleotides, the CDR3 is TGTGCCAGCAGCTTCCACGGAGAGTATGGCTACACCTTC.

This clonotype was recorded a few times. This sequence joins TRBV11-2 and TRBJ2-1, with D unclear. Germline lookup yields CDR1 SGHAT and CDR2 FQNNGV. The CDR3 covers 16 residues. Trimming left V 10 bases short and J 0 bases short, with 19 bases between. CDR3 DNA sequence: TGTGCCATCCCTAAACACGGGCGGCACTCCTACAATGAGCAGTTCTTC. This translates into CAIPKHGRHSYNEQFF.

This clonotype was detected only a few times. The germline gene is not matched at one end of the junction; a read error may be the cause. The V call is TRBV18, the J call TRBJ2-3; a possible D gene is TRBD1 (6 bases). The length of the CDR3 is 15 residues. Germline V gene lookup returns CDR1 KGHSH and CDR2 LQKENI. The CDR3 nucleotides are TGTGCCACCTCACTGGGACACATTAGCACAGATACGCAGTATTTT. It encodes CATSLGHISTDTQYF.

This clonotype has only one observation. The chain links TRBV29-1 to TRBJ2-3, with 9 bases matching TRBD2. The CDR3 sequence is 17 residues long. V shed 3 bases and J 2 bases; nucleotides not matched to a gene: 12. Per germline, CDR1 SQVTM and CDR2 ANQGSEA. The CDR3 DNA follows: TGCAGCGTTGAGGGGCAGGGGCTAGCGGGACCCACAGATACGCAGTATTTT. Translating it yields CSVEGQGLAGPTDTQYF.

The rearrangement joins TRBV28 to TRBJ2-7; 7 nucleotides line up with TRBD2. Germline V CDR1 and CDR2: MDHEN, SYDVKM. The length of the CDR3 is 13 residues. Germline trimming cut 7 bases from V and 6 bases from J; bases unmatched to any gene: 9. The CDR3 sequence: CASTTGLEAEQYF. The CDR3 DNA sequence: TGTGCCAGCACCACAGGACTAGAAGCCGAGCAGTACTTC.

The CDR3 coding sequence is TGTGCCAGCAGCCCTAGGGACAGGGTCCAGGACGAGCAGTACTTC. This sequence encodes CASSPRDRVQDEQYF. The chain recombines TRBV7-8 with TRBJ2-7; 9 bases map to TRBD1. The CDR3 is 15 amino acids. V lost 5 bases and J lost 5; bases outside the gene matches: 10. Germline CDR1 and CDR2: SGHVS and FQNEAQ.

The chain couples TRBV6-6 to TRBJ2-7; D uncertain. CDR1 is MNHNY, CDR2 SVGAGI, per germline (reference sequence). V gave up 0 bases and J gave up 0 bases, with 9 bases separating them. The CDR3 is made up of 15 amino acids. The CDR3 region has the DNA TGTGCCAGCAGTTACTCTGGGGTCAACTCCTACGAGCAGTACTTC. It codes for CASSYSGVNSYEQYF.

The sample holds many counts of this clonotype. V usage is TRBV14 and J usage is TRBJ2-1; D gene ambiguous. V gave up 4 bases and J gave up 5 bases, with 9 bases separating them. Germline V gene data show CDR1 as SGHDN and CDR2 as FVKESK. The CDR3 runs to 13 residues. In DNA, the CDR3 is TGTGCCAGCAGCCTATTTGGGAACAATGAGCAGTTCTTC. Translation: CASSLFGNNEQFF.

This clonotype showed up many times. The chain combines TRBV11-2 with TRBJ1-5; possibly TRBD1 for D (5 bases). The germline V gene encodes CDR1 SGHAT and CDR2 FQNNGV. Trimming took 0 bases from V and 7 from J, leaving 7 bases between them. The CDR3 sequence is 13 residues long. CDR3 in amino acids: CASSLDEGQPQHF. DNA for the CDR3: TGTGCCAGCAGCTTAGATGAGGGGCAGCCCCAGCATTTT.

This clonotype has only one observation. A much larger clone differs by one base, so this may be a read error. The V gene is TRBV2, the J gene TRBJ2-7; no clear D gene. CDR1 is SNHLY, CDR2 FYNNEI, per germline. There are 11 residues in the CDR3. This CDR3 is CTSSGEYEQYF. The CDR3 region has the DNA TGTACCAGCAGTGGAGAATACGAGCAGTACTTC.

This clonotype was counted ten times or more. The chain combines TRBV5-1 with TRBJ2-3; no definite D call. Deletions cut 3 bases from V and 6 bases from J, with 8 bases between. Germline CDR1 is SGHRS and CDR2 is YFSETQ. This CDR3 has 12 amino acids. The CDR3 DNA reads as TGCGCCAGCAGCTCCGCCGTTGATACGCAGTATTTT. Encoded protein: CASSSAVDTQYF.

This clonotype occurred many times. The CDR3 DNA follows: TGTGCCAGCAGTGAGACAGCCCGTCTTGCCCAGCATTTT. This encodes CASSETARLAQHF. The chain combines TRBV12-3 or TRBV12-4 with TRBJ1-5; perhaps TRBD1 as D (5 bases). The CDR3 is 13 amino acids. V lost 5 bases, J lost 11 bases, and 16 bases lay in between.

In this sample, this clonotype turned up a few times. This chain connects TRBV4-2 to TRBJ1-1, with 12 bases matching TRBD1. CDR1 is LGHNA and CDR2 is YNFKEQ in the germline V gene. Germline trimming cut 0 bases from V and 6 bases from J; bases unmatched to any gene: 2. CDR3 length equals 15 residues. In DNA, the CDR3 is TGTGCCAGCAGCCAAGAGGGACAGGGGGCGGCTGAAGCTTTCTTT. Protein: CASSQEGQGAAEAFF.

There are many counts of this clonotype. This chain uses TRBV20-1 with TRBJ2-7; D possibly matches TRBD1 or TRBD2 (7 bases each). Trimming left V 0 bases short and J 3 bases short, with 12 bases between. The CDR3 loop spans 14 amino acids. The V gene's germline CDR1 is DFQATT and CDR2 SNEGSKA (reference sequence). The DNA for the CDR3 is TGCAGTGCTAGAGAAGGGGGCGGGAGCTACGAGCAGTACTTC. As protein: CSAREGGGSYEQYF.

The chain couples TRBV12-3 or TRBV12-4 to TRBJ1-6, with a possible D match to TRBD1 (5 bases). This CDR3 has 15 residues. Trimming removed 5 bases at V and 7 bases at J, with 15 bases between. The CDR3 here is CASSPRDRVNSPLHF. The CDR3 region has the DNA TGTGCCAGCAGTCCCAGGGATCGGGTGAATTCACCCCTCCACTTT.

The CDR3 sequence: CASSFLRDGESYGYTF. The CDR3 DNA follows: TGTGCCAGTAGTTTCCTACGGGACGGAGAATCCTATGGCTACACCTTC. The J gene is TRBJ1-2, the V gene TRBV19, with D tentatively TRBD1 (5 bases). CDR1 LNHDA and CDR2 SQIVND come from the germline V gene (reference sequence). The CDR3 loop spans 16 amino acids. Trimming left V 5 bases short and J 4 bases short, with 20 bases between. Drawing the rest from reference TRBV19 and TRBJ1-2, the complete variable domain is DGGITQSPKYLFRKEGQNVTLSCEQNLNHDAMYWYRQDPGQGLRLIYYSQIVNDFQKGDIAEGYSVSREKKESFPLTVTSAQKNPTAFYLCASSFLRDGESYGYTFGSGTRLTVV.